A selection of T cell receptor beta chains follows, all from one sample in a study of graft-versus-host responses after intestinal transplantation. These TCRs are of unknown antigen specificity. The assay was immunoSEQ multiplex PCR, and TCRdb's table has in-frame clones only and misses some. The sample shows about 70,000 clones, less than 95% of them seen only once. The input for sequencing was unstimulated CD8+ T cells sorted from spleen or lymph node cells, taken before intestinal transplant. Receptor source: a human donor who received an intestinal transplant. Both conserved end residues are part of each CDR3. Fields, in order: D gene, clone size, V gene, J gene, CDR3 protein, CDR3 DNA. The D gene is left open where the match is weak. Only part of the rows carry a size: once, few, many, or a class if the clone is expanded.

D: .; size: .; V: TRBV12-5; J: TRBJ2-5; CDR3: CASGLVLGGGETQYF; DNA: TGTGCTAGTGGTTTGGTACTGGGAGGGGGGGAGACCCAGTACTTC
D: TRBD2; size: once; V: TRBV11-1; J: TRBJ2-7; CDR3: CASSLGGGAYEQYF; DNA: TGTGCCAGCAGCTTAGGCGGGGGGGCCTACGAGCAGTACTTC
D: .; size: .; V: TRBV5-6; J: TRBJ2-5; CDR3: CASSLGAETQYF; DNA: TGTGCCAGCAGCTTGGGCGCAGAGACCCAGTACTTC
D: .; size: once; V: TRBV5-4; J: TRBJ1-2; CDR3: CASSAPNRELSYGYTF; DNA: TGTGCCAGCAGCGCACCAAACAGGGAGTTGAGCTATGGCTACACCTTC
D: TRBD1; size: once; V: TRBV2; J: TRBJ1-3; CDR3: CASSDDDRVISGNTIYF; DNA: TGTGCCAGCAGTGATGACGACAGGGTCATCTCTGGAAACACCATATATTTT
D: .; size: .; V: TRBV20-1; J: TRBJ1-2; CDR3: CSARGSYGYTF; DNA: TGCAGTGCTAGGGGGAGCTATGGCTACACCTTC
D: .; size: .; V: TRBV25-1; J: TRBJ2-3; CDR3: CASSPAGLVLGLGTQYF; DNA: TGTGCCAGTTCACCCGCCGGTCTGGTACTGGGGCTGGGTACGCAGTATTTT
D: .; size: .; V: TRBV5-1; J: TRBJ2-7; CDR3: CASSLGATTSYEQYF; DNA: TGCGCCAGCAGCTTGGGCGCCACCACGTCCTACGAGCAGTACTTC
D: .; size: .; V: TRBV15; J: TRBJ2-5; CDR3: CATSRAGAGRSETQYF; DNA: TGTGCCACCAGCAGAGCCGGCGCGGGCCGCTCCGAGACCCAGTACTTC
D: .; size: .; V: TRBV9; J: TRBJ2-2; CDR3: CASSVAATGFTGELFF; DNA: TGTGCCAGCAGCGTAGCGGCGACTGGATTCACCGGGGAGCTGTTTTTT
D: TRBD1; size: .; V: TRBV9; J: TRBJ2-5; CDR3: CASSVEGAQETQYF; DNA: TGTGCCAGCAGCGTAGAGGGGGCCCAAGAGACCCAGTACTTC
D: .; size: .; V: TRBV4-1; J: TRBJ2-2; CDR3: CASSHTGRGPTTGELFF; DNA: TGCGCCAGCAGCCACACCGGGCGGGGCCCCACGACCGGGGAGCTGTTTTTT
D: TRBD2; size: .; V: TRBV6-6; J: TRBJ2-3; CDR3: CASIPSGTSDTDTQYF; DNA: TGTGCCAGTATACCTTCCGGGACTAGTGACACAGATACGCAGTATTTT
D: .; size: .; V: TRBV5-8; J: TRBJ2-1; CDR3: CASNPDSLPAEEFF; DNA: TGTGCCAGCAACCCCGACTCACTCCCAGCTGAGGAGTTCTTC
D: .; size: .; V: TRBV6-5; J: TRBJ1-2; CDR3: CASNNGGGYGYTF; DNA: TGTGCCAGCAACAACGGGGGGGGCTATGGCTACACCTTC
D: TRBD1; size: .; V: TRBV19; J: TRBJ1-1; CDR3: CASSSTWTGWNTEAFF; DNA: TGTGCCAGTAGTTCTACCTGGACAGGGTGGAACACTGAAGCTTTCTTT
D: .; size: .; V: TRBV13; J: TRBJ1-3; CDR3: CASSLVYQGRNTIYF; DNA: TGTGCCAGCAGCTTAGTTTACCAGGGAAGAAACACCATATATTTT